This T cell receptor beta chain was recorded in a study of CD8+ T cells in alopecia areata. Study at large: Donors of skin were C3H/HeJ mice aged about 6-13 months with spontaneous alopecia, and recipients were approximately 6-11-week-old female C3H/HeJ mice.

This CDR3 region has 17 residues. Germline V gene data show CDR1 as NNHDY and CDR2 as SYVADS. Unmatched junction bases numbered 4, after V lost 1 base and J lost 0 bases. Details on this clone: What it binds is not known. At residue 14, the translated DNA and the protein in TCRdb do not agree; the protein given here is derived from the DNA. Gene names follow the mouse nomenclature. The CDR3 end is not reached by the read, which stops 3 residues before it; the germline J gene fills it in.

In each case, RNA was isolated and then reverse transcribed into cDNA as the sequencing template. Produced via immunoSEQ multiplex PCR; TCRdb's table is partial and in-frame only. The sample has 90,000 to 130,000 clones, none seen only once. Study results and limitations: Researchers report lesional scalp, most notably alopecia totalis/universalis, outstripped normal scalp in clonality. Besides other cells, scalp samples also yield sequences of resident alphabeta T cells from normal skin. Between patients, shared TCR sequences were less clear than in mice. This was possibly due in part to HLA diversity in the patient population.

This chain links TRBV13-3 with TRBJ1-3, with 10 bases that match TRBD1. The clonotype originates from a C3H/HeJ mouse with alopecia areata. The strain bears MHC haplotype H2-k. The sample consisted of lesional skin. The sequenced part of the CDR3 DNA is TGTGCCAGCAGTGATAAGTGGACAGGGGGTTCTGGAAATACG. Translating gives CASSDKWTGGSGNT. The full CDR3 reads CASSDKWTGGSGNTLYF.